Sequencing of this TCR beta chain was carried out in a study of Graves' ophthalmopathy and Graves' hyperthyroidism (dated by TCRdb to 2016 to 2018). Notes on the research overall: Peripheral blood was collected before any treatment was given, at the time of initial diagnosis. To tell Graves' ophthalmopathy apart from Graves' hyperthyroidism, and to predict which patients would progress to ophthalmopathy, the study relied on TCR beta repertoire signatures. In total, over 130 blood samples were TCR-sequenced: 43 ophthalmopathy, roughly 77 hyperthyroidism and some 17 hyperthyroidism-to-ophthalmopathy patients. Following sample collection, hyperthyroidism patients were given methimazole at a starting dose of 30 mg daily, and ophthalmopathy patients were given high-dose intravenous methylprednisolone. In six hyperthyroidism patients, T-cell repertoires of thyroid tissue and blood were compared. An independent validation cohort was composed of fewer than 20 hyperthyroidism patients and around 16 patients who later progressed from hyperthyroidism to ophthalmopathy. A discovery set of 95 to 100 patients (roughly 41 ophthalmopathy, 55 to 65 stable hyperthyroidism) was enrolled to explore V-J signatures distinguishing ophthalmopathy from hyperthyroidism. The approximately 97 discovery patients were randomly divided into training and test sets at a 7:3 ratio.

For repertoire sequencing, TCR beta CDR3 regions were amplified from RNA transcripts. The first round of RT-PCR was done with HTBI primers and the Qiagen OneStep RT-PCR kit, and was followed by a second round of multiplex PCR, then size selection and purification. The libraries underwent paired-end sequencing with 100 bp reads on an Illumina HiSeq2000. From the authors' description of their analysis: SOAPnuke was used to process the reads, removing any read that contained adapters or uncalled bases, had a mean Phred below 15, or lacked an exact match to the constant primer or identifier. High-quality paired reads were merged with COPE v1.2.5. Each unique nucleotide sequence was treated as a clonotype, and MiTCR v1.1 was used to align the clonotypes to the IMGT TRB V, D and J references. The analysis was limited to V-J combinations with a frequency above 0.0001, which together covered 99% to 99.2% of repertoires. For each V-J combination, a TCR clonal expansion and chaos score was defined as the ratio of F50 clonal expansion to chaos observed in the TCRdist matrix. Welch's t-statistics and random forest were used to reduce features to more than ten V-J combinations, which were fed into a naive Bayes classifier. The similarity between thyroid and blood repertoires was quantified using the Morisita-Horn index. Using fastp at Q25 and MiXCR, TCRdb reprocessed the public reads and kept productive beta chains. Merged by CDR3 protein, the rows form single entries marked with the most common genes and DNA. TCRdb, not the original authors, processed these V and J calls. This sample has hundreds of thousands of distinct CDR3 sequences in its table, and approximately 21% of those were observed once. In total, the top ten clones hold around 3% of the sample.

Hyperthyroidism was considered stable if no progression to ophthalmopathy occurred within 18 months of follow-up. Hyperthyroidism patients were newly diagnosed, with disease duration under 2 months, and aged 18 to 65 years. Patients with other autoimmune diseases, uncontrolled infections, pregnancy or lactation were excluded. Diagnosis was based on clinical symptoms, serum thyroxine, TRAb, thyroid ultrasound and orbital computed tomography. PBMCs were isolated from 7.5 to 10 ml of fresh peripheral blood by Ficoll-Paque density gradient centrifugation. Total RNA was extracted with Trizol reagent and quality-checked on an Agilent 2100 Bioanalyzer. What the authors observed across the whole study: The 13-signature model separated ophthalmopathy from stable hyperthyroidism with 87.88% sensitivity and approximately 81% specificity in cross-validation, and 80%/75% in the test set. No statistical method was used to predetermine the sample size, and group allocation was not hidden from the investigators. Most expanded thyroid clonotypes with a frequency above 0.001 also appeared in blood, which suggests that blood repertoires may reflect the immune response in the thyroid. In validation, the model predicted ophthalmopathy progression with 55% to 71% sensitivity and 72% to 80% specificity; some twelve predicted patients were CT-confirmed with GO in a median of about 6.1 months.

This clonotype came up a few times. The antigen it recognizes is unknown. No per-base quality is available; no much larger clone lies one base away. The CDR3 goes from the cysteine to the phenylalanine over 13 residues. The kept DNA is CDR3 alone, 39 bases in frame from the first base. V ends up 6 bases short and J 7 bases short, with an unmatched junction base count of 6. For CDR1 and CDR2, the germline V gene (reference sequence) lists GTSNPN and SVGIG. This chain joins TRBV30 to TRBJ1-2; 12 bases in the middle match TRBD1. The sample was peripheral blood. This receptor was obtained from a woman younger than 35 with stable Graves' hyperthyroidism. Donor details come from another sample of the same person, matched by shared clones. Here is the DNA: TGTGCCTGCAGAGGGACAGGGGGCGGTGGCTACACCTTC. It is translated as CACRGTGGGGYTF.